This T cell receptor (beta chain) was sequenced for a study of blood T cell repertoires in COVID-19. Study details: Samples representing acute and convalescent COVID-19 were sourced from the United States, Italy and Spain. The analysed material was cDNA or gDNA that came from T cells, B-cell-depleted T cells, or PBMCs.

In the original processing: Researchers report that nucleated cell counts were estimated from reference gene primer amplification. Assay used: immunoSEQ multiplex PCR; TCRdb lists only in-frame clones, some missing. V, J and clone size derive from that table, while D and trimming were established from the DNA sequence. The sample has about 210,000 clones, about 84% seen once. The CDR3 is 14 residues long. CDR1 is MDHEN, CDR2 SYDVKM, per germline. Trimming stripped 5 bases from V and 8 bases from J, with 18 bases between. The TCR sequence derives from a human donor in a cohort sampled during active COVID-19. This chain joins TRBV28 and TRBJ1-2; possibly TRBD1 for D (6 bases). The sample consisted of peripheral blood. The DNA for the CDR3 is TGTGCCAGCAGTCCCTCCAGGGGCCCCTGGGGCTACACCTTC. Its protein product is CASSPSRGPWGYTF.